This entry is about one T cell receptor beta chain. Data came from immunoSEQ multiplex PCR; TCRdb stores just in-frame clones and leaves some out. The sample contains under 200,000 clones, approximately 94% of which appear only once. This specimen comes from a study of control samples from healthy donors and cancer patients. Sequencing was done on a sample of blood. The clonotype was recovered from a woman in her thirties or forties in good health.

The CDR3 sequence is CASSPWTSGRNNEQFF. CDR3 in DNA: TGCGCCAGCAGCCCGTGGACTAGCGGGAGGAACAATGAGCAGTTCTTC. V and J are TRBV4-3 and TRBJ2-1; 14 nucleotides align to TRBD2. This CDR3 contains 16 residues. V dropped 4 bases and J dropped 5; count of bases not matched to a gene: 4. Germline V gene sequence: CDR1 LGHNA, CDR2 YSLEER.